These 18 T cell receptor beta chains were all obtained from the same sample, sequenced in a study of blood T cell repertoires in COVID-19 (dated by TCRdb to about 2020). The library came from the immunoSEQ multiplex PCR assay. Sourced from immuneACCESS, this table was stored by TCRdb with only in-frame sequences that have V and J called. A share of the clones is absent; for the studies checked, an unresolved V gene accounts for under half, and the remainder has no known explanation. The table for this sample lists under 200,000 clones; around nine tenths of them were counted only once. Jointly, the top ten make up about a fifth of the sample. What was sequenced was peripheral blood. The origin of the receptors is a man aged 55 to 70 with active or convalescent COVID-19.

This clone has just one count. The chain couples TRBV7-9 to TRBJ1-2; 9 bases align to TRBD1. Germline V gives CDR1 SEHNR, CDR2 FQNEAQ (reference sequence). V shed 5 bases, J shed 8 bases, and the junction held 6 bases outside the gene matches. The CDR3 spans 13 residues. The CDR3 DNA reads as TGTGCCAGCAGCCAGGGACAGGGTGGCGGCTACACCTTC. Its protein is CASSQGQGGGYTF.

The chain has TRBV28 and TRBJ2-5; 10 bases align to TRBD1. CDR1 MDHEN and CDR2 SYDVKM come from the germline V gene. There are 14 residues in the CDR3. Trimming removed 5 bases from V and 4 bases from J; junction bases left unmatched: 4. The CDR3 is CASSKRQGAETQYF. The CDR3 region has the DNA TGTGCCAGCAGTAAGAGACAGGGGGCAGAGACCCAGTACTTC. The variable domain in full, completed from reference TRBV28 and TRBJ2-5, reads DVKVTQSSRYLVKRTGEKVFLECVQDMDHENMFWYRQDPGLGLRLIYFSYDVKMKEKGDIPEGYSVSREKKERFSLILESASTNQTSMYLCASSKRQGAETQYFGPGTRLLVL.

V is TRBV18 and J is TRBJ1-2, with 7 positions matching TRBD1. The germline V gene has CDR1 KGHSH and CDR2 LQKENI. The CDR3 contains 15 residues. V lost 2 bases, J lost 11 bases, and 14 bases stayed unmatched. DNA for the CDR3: TGTGCCAGCTCACCAGAGACAGGGAGCGGCCTATCGTACACCTTC. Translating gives CASSPETGSGLSYTF.

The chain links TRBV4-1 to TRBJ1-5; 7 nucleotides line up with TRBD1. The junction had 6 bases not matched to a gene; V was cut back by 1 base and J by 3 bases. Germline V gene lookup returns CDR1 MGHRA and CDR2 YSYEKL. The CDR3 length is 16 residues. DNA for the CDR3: TGCGCCAGCAGCCAAGTTAAGGGGGCCAACAATCAGCCCCAGCATTTT. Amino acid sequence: CASSQVKGANNQPQHF.

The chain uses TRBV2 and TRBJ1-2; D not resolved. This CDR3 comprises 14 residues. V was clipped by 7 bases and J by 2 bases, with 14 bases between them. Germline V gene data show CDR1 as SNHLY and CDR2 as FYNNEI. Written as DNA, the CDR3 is TGTGCCAGCAAAAAATACGACACCAACTATGGCTACACCTTC. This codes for CASKKYDTNYGYTF.

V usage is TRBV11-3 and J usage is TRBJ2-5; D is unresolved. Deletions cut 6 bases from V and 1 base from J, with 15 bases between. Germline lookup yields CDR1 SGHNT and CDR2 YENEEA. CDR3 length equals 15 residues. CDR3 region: CASRISRLLQETQYF. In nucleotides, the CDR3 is TGTGCCAGCAGAATCTCCCGACTCCTCCAAGAGACCCAGTACTTC.

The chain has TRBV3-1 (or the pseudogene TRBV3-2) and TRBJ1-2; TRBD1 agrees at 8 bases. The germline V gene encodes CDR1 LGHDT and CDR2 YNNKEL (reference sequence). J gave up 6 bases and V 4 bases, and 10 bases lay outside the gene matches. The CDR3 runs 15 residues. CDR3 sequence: CASSPLGQGRNGYTF. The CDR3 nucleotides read TGTGCCAGCAGCCCCCTAGGACAGGGAAGGAATGGCTACACCTTC.

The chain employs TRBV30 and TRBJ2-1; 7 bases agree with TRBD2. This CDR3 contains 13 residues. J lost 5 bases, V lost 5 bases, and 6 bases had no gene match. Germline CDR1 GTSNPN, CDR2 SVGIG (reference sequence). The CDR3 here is CAWATGTNNEQFF. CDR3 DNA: TGTGCCTGGGCCACCGGGACTAACAATGAGCAGTTCTTC.

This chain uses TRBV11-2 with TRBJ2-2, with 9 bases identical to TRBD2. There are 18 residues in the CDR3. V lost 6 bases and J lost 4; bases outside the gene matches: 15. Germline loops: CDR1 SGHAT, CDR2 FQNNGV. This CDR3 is CASSYSAYGSGGTGELFF. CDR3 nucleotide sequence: TGTGCCAGCAGTTATAGTGCCTACGGTAGCGGGGGCACCGGGGAGCTGTTTTTT.

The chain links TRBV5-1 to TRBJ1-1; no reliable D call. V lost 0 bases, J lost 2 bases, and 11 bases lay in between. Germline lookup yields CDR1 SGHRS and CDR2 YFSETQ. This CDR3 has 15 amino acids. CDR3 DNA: TGCGCCAGCAGCTTGGATCCCCGGAGTAACACTGAAGCTTTCTTT. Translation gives CASSLDPRSNTEAFF.

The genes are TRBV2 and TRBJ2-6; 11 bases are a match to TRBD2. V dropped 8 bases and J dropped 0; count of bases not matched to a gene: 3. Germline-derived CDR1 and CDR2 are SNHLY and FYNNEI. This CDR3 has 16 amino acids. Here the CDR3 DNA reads TGTGCCAGCGCGGGACTAGCGGTCTCTGGGGCCAACGTCCTGACTTTC. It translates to CASAGLAVSGANVLTF.

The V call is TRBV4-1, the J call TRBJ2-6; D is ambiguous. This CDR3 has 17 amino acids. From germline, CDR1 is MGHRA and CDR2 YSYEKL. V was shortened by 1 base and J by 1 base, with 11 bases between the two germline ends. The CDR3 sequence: CASSQVMARSGANVLTF. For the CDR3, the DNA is TGCGCCAGCAGCCAAGTAATGGCCCGATCTGGGGCCAACGTCCTGACTTTC.

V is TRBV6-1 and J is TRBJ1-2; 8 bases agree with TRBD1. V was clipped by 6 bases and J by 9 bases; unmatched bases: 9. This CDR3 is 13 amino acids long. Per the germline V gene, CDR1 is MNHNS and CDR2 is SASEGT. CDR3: CASSGTGRRSYTF. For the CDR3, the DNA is TGTGCCAGCAGCGGGACAGGTAGGAGGAGCTACACCTTC.

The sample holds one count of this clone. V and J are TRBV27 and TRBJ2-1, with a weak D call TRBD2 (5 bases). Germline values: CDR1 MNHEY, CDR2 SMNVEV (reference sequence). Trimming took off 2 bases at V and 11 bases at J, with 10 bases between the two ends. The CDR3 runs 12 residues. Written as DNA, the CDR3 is TGTGCCAGCAGTTTAGCGGGTTCAAAGCAGTTCTTC. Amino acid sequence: CASSLAGSKQFF.

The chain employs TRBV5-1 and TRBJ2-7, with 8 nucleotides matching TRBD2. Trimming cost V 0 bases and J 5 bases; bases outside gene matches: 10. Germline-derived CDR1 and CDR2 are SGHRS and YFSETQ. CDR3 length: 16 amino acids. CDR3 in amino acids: CASSLARSGGSDEQYF. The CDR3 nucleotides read TGCGCCAGCAGCTTGGCCCGGTCGGGGGGGTCGGACGAGCAGTACTTC.

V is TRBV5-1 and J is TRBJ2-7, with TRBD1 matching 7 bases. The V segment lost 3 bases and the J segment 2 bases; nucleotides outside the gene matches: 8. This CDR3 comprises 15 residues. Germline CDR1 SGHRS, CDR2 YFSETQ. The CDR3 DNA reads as TGCGCCAGCAGCTATTCCGGGACAGAGACCTACGAGCAGTACTTC. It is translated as CASSYSGTETYEQYF. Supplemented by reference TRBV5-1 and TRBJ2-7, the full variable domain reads KAGVTQTPRYLIKTRGQQVTLSCSPISGHRSVSWYQQTPGQGLQFLFEYFSETQRNKGNFPGRFSGRQFSNSRSEMNVSTLELGDSALYLCASSYSGTETYEQYFGPGTRLTVT.

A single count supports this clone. CDR3 sequence reads: CSERRQGDYGYTF. The CDR3, as DNA: TGCAGCGAAAGGCGTCAGGGGGACTATGGCTACACCTTC. V gene TRBV29-1 combines with J gene TRBJ1-2, with TRBD1 matching 7 bases. Germline CDR1 and CDR2: SQVTM and ANQGSEA. This CDR3 comprises 13 residues. V trimming: 7 bases; J trimming: 3 bases; junction bases outside the gene matches: 8.

As DNA, the CDR3 is TGTGCCAGCAGCTTAGTTGCCAGGGGGAATGAGCAGTTCTTC. It yields the protein CASSLVARGNEQFF. The J gene is TRBJ2-1, the V gene TRBV7-9; 7 bases map to TRBD1. Germline V CDR1 and CDR2: SEHNR, FQNEAQ (reference sequence). The CDR3 spans 14 residues. V was clipped by 1 base and J by 7 bases; unmatched bases: 4.